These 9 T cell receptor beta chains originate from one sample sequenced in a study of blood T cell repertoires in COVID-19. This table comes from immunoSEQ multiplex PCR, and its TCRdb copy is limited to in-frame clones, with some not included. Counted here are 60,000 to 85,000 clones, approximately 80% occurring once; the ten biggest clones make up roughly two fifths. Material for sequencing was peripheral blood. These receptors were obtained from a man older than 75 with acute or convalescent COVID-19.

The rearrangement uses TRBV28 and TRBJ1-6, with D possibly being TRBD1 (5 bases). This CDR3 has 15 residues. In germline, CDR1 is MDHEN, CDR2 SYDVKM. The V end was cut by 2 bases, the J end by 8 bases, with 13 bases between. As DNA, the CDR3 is TGTGCCAGCAGTTTACGGCAGGGTTGGGATTCACCCCTCCACTTT. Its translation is CASSLRQGWDSPLHF.

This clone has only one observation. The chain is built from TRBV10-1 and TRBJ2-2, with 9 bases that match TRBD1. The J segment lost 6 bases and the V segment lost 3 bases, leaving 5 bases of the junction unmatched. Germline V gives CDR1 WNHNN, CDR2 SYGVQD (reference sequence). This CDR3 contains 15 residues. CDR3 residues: CASSEGTGFPGELFF. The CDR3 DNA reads TGCGCCAGCAGTGAAGGGACAGGGTTTCCCGGGGAGCTGTTTTTT.

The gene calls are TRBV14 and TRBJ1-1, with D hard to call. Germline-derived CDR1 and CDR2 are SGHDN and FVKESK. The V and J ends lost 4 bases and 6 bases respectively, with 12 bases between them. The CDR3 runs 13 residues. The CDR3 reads CASSPNMDSEAFF. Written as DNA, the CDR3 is TGTGCCAGCAGCCCCAACATGGACTCTGAAGCTTTCTTT.

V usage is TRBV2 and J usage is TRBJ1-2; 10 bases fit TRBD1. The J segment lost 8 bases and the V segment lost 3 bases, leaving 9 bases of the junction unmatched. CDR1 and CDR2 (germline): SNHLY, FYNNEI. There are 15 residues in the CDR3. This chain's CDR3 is CASSEPGTGVGGYTF. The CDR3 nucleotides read TGTGCCAGCAGTGAGCCCGGGACAGGGGTCGGCGGCTACACCTTC.

The DNA for the CDR3 is TGTGCCAGCAGCTTAGACGGGGGGAATGAGCAGTTCTTC. Translating gives CASSLDGGNEQFF. This chain connects TRBV11-1 to TRBJ2-1; 7 nucleotides align to TRBD2. The CDR3 spans 13 residues. Trimming took 1 base from V and 7 from J; bases not matched to a gene: 1. CDR1 SGHAT and CDR2 FQDESV come from the germline V gene (reference sequence).

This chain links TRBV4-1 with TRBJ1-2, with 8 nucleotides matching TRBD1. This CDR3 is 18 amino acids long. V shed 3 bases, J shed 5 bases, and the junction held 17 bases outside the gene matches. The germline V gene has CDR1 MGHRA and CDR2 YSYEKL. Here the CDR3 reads CASSQKDSGQEALYGYTF. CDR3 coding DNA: TGCGCCAGCAGCCAGAAGGACTCGGGACAGGAAGCATTATATGGCTACACCTTC.

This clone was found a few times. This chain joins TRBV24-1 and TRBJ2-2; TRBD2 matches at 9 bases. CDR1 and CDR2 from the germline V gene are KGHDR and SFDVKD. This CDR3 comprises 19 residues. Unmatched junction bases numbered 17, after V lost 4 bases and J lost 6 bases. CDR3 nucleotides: TGTGCCACCAGTGAGCCCGGGTCCACGCGGGAGGGCCGGGCCGGGGAGCTGTTTTTT. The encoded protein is CATSEPGSTREGRAGELFF.

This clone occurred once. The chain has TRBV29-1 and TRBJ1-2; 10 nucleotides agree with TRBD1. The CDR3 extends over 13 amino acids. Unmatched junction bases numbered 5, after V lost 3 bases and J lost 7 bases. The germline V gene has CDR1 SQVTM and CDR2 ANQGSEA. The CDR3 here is CSVERTGGAGYTF. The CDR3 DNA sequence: TGCAGCGTTGAGAGGACAGGGGGTGCTGGCTACACCTTC.

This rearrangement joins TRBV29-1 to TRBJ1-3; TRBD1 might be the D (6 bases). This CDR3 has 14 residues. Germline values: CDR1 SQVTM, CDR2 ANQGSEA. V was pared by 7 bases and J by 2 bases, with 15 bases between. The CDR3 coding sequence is TGCAGCGGCAGGGGAAGTGGTACTGGAAACACCATATATTTT. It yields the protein CSGRGSGTGNTIYF.